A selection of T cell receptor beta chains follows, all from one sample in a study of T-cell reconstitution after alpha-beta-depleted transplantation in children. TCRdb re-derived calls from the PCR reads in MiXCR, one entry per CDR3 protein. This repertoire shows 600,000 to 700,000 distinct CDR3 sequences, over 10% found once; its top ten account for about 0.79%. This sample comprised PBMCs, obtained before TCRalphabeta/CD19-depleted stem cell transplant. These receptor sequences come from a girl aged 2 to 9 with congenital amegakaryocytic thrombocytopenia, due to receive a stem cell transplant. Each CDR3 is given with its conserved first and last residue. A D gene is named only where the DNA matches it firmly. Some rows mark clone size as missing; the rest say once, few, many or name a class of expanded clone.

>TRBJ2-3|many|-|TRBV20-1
CSASVSRNTQYF
TGCAGTGCTAGCGTTTCGAGAAATACGCAGTATTTT
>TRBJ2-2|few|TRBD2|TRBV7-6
CASSLARTRLAGELFF
TGTGCCAGCAGCTTAGCGCGGACTAGGTTGGCCGGGGAGCTGTTTTTT
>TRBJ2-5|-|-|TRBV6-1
CASRDLRGTQTLQETQYF
TGTGCCAGCAGAGACCTCCGGGGGACACAAACCCTCCAAGAGACCCAGTACTTC
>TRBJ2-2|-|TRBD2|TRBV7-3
CASSRLAGEAGELFF
TGTGCCAGCAGCCGACTAGCGGGAGAGGCCGGGGAGCTGTTTTTT
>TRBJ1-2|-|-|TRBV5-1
CASSFGPGAYGYTF
TGCGCCAGCAGCTTCGGACCGGGGGCCTATGGCTACACCTTC
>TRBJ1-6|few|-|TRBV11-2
CASSYTSRSDSPLHF
TGTGCCAGCAGCTACACGAGCAGGAGCGACTCACCCCTCCACTTT
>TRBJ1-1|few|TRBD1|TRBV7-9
CASSSRDRGLNTEAFF
TGTGCCAGCAGCAGCCGGGACAGGGGGCTAAACACTGAAGCTTTCTTT
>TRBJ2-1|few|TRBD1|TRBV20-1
CSARGRPGQGWSSYNEQFF
TGCAGTGCTAGAGGCCGACCGGGACAGGGGTGGAGCTCCTACAATGAGCAGTTCTTC
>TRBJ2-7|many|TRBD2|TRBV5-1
CASSGRLAGDREQYF
TGCGCCAGCAGCGGACGACTAGCGGGAGATCGTGAGCAGTACTTC
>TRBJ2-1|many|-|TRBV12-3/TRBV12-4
CASRTHRSWANNEQFF
TGTGCCAGCAGAACCCATAGATCCTGGGCAAACAATGAGCAGTTCTTC
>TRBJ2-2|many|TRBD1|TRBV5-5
CASSPGQGIGELFF
TGTGCCAGCAGCCCGGGACAGGGGATCGGGGAGCTGTTTTTT
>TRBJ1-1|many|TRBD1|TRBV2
CASTDRASNTEAFF
TGTGCCAGCACCGACAGGGCCTCGAACACTGAAGCTTTCTTT
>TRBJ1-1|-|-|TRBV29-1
CSVVIQALNTEAFF
TGCAGCGTTGTAATCCAGGCCCTCAACACTGAAGCTTTCTTT
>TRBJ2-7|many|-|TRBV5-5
CASSLQGGLEQYF
TGTGCCAGCAGCTTACAGGGAGGCCTTGAGCAGTACTTC
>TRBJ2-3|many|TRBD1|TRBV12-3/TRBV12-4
CATGQGVTDTQYF
TGTGCAACGGGACAGGGGGTCACAGATACGCAGTATTTT
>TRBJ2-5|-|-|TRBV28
CASSPVGARETQYF
TGTGCCAGCAGTCCCGTGGGGGCAAGGGAGACCCAGTACTTC
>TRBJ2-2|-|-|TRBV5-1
CASTISPWTQNTGELFF
TGCGCCAGCACTATATCCCCGTGGACACAGAACACCGGGGAGCTGTTTTTT
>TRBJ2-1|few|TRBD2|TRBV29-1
CSVGKSGSIPYNEQFF
TGCAGCGTTGGAAAGAGCGGGAGTATCCCCTACAATGAGCAGTTCTTC
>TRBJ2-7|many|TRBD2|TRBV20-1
CSASGASGNSYEQYF
TGCAGTGCTAGTGGCGCTAGCGGGAACTCCTACGAGCAGTACTTC
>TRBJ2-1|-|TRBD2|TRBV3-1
CASSQELAGVSYNEQFF
TGTGCCAGCAGCCAAGAACTAGCGGGAGTTTCCTACAATGAGCAGTTCTTC
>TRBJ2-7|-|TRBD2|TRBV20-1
CSARDQGSGTYEQYF
TGCAGTGCTAGAGATCAGGGCAGCGGGACCTACGAGCAGTACTTC
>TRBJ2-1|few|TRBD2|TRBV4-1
CASSQGKAGVGYNEQFF
TGCGCCAGCAGCCAAGGGAAAGCGGGAGTTGGCTACAATGAGCAGTTCTTC
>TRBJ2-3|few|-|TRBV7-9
CASSLGRTFHTDTQYF
TGTGCCAGCAGCTTAGGCCGAACCTTTCACACAGATACGCAGTATTTT
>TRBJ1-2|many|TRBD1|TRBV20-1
CSARSRGDGYTF
TGCAGTGCTAGAAGCAGGGGGGATGGCTACACCTTC
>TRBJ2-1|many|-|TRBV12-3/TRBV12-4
CASSLRLSSYNEQFF
TGTGCCAGCAGCCTTCGACTAAGCTCCTACAATGAGCAGTTCTTC
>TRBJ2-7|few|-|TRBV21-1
CASSKATSSYEQYF
TGTGCCAGCAGCAAAGCCACGTCAAGTTACGAGCAGTACTTC
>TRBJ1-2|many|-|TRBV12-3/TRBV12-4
CASSFEAARYGYTF
TGTGCCAGCAGTTTTGAAGCAGCTCGCTATGGCTACACCTTC
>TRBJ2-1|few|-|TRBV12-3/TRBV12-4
CASSSLADEQFF
TGTGCCAGCAGTTCACTAGCCGATGAGCAGTTCTTC
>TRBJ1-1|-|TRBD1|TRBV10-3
CATTGTGAPLNTEAFF
TGTGCCACAACCGGGACAGGGGCTCCCTTGAACACTGAAGCTTTCTTT
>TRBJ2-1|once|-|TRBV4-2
CASSRSGTDRIYNEQFF
TGTGCCAGCAGCCGCTCCGGGACCGATCGTATTTACAATGAGCAGTTCTTC
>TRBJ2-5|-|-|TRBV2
CATIGREIETQYF
TGTGCCACCATTGGCAGGGAGATAGAGACCCAGTACTTC
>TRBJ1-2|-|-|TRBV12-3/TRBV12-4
CASSLRAKGYTF
TGTGCCAGCAGCCTACGGGCGAAAGGCTACACCTTC
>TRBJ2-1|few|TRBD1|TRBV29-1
CSVVITGGSYNEQFF
TGCAGCGTGGTAATCACAGGGGGCTCCTACAATGAGCAGTTCTTC
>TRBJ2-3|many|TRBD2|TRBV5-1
CASTPGLAGDTQYF
TGCGCCAGCACTCCGGGACTAGCGGGAGATACGCAGTATTTT
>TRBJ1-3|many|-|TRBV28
CASSRHTSSGNTIYF
TGTGCCAGCAGCCGCCACACGAGCTCTGGAAACACCATATATTTT
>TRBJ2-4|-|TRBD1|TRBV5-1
CASSKGQGLDIQYF
TGCGCCAGCAGCAAGGGACAGGGTTTGGACATTCAGTACTTC
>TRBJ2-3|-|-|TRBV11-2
CASSSTSPLEGATDTQYF
TGTGCCAGCAGCTCCACATCCCCGCTCGAGGGTGCCACAGATACGCAGTATTTT
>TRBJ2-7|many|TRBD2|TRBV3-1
CASSQLAGIGYEQYF
TGTGCCAGCAGCCAGCTAGCGGGAATTGGCTACGAGCAGTACTTC
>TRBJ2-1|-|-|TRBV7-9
CASSLDDRNEQFF
TGTGCCAGCAGCTTGGACGACCGCAATGAGCAGTTCTTC
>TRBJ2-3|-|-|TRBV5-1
CASSLGWRNVLSTDTQYF
TGCGCCAGCAGCTTGGGTTGGAGAAACGTTTTGAGCACAGATACGCAGTATTTT
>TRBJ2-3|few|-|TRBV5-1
CATSRTDTDTQYF
TGCGCCACCTCCCGGACGGACACAGATACGCAGTATTTT
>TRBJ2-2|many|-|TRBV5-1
CASSLVVQRRTTGGLFF
TGCGCCAGCAGCTTGGTTGTCCAGCGGAGAACTACCGGGGGCTTGTTTTTT
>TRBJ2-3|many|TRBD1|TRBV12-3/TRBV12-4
CASSPGTGEWTDTQYF
TGTGCCAGCAGTCCAGGGACAGGGGAGTGGACAGATACGCAGTATTTT
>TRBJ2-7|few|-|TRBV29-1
CSVEAGARHEQYF
TGCAGCGTTGAGGCAGGGGCTAGGCACGAGCAGTACTTC
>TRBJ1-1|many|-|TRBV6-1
CASSRNAGPGTEAFF
TGTGCCAGCAGCCGAAATGCAGGGCCGGGCACTGAAGCTTTCTTT
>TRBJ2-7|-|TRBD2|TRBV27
CASSVGIAGTSLGEQYF
TGTGCCAGCAGTGTCGGAATAGCGGGAACTAGTCTAGGCGAGCAGTACTTC
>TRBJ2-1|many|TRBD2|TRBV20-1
CSASAQGLAGFVYEQFF
TGCAGTGCTAGCGCCCAGGGCCTAGCGGGATTCGTCTATGAGCAGTTCTTC
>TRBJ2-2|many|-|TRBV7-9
CASSLRLDSGELFF
TGTGCCAGCAGCTTACGGCTGGACTCCGGGGAGCTGTTTTTT
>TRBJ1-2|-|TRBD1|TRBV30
CAWSGQGMNYGYTF
TGTGCCTGGAGTGGACAGGGAATGAACTATGGCTACACCTTC
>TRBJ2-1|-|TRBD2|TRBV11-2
CASLGQSGRGYEQFF
TGTGCCAGCTTGGGTCAAAGCGGGAGAGGCTATGAGCAGTTCTTC
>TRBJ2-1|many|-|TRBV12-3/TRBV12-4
CASTPTSYNEQFF
TGTGCCAGCACCCCGACTAGTTACAATGAGCAGTTCTTC
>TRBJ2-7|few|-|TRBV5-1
CASSLAPDREQYF
TGCGCCAGCAGCTTGGCCCCCGATCGGGAGCAGTACTTC
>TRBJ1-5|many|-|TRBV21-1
CASSKGGCSNQPQHF
TGTGCCAGCAGCAAAGGCGGGTGTAGCAATCAGCCCCAGCATTTT
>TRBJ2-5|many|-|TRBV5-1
CASSLRRPSQETQYF
TGCGCCAGCAGCTTGCGGCGGCCCTCCCAAGAGACCCAGTACTTC
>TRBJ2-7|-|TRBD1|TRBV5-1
CASSPTGENSYEQYF
TGCGCCAGCAGCCCAACAGGGGAGAATTCCTACGAGCAGTACTTC